These T cell receptor beta chains were read from a single sample in a study of early T cells in non-severe SARS-CoV-2 infection. TCRdb re-called the 5' RACE reads with MiXCR, one entry per CDR3 protein. The sample carries some 52,000 distinct CDR3 sequences, 6.5% to 9% recorded once. Sequenced input: whole blood. These receptors all stem from an adult who was a healthcare worker with PCR-confirmed SARS-CoV-2 infection or an uninfected control (not recorded which). CDR3s include the opening cysteine and the closing phenylalanine or tryptophan. A D gene is named only where the DNA matches it firmly. Size is stated for part of the rows, as once, few or many counts, or as a class when the clone is expanded.

size	V	J	D	CDR3	DNA
many	TRBV7-3	TRBJ2-6	.	CASSLGLSGANVLTF	TGTGCCAGCAGCTTAGGCCTCTCTGGGGCCAACGTCCTGACTTTC
few	TRBV27	TRBJ1-5	.	CASAPGHMINQPQHF	TGTGCCAGCGCTCCGGGACATATGATCAATCAGCCCCAGCATTTT
many	TRBV7-6	TRBJ2-1	TRBD2	CASRSNPSGRGNEQFF	TGTGCCAGCAGATCCAACCCTAGCGGGAGGGGGAATGAGCAGTTCTTC
many	TRBV5-4	TRBJ1-2	.	CASSLDRANYGYTF	TGTGCCAGCAGCTTGGACAGGGCTAACTATGGCTACACCTTC
few	TRBV9	TRBJ2-5	.	CASSVGSHLETQYF	TGTGCCAGCAGCGTAGGTTCGCATCTGGAGACCCAGTACTTC
few	TRBV4-1	TRBJ2-7	.	CASSLALRPESYEQYF	TGCGCCAGCAGCCTCGCCTTGAGACCAGAATCCTACGAGCAGTACTTC
few	TRBV27	TRBJ2-5	TRBD2	CASSFSGLAAQETQYF	TGTGCCAGCAGTTTCTCAGGACTAGCGGCACAAGAGACCCAGTACTTC
.	TRBV20-1	TRBJ2-3	.	CSASKPDTQYF	TGCAGTGCTTCGAAGCCGGATACGCAGTATTTT
many	TRBV20-1	TRBJ2-3	TRBD1	CSASHSLGQGSTDTQYF	TGCAGTGCTAGTCACTCATTGGGACAGGGGAGCACAGATACGCAGTATTTT
many	TRBV10-3	TRBJ2-3	TRBD2	CAISDSGGWYTQYF	TGTGCCATCAGTGATAGCGGGGGATGGTATACGCAGTATTTT
few	TRBV28	TRBJ2-5	TRBD1	CASSPTIGQEETQYF	TGTGCCAGCAGTCCTACTATTGGACAGGAGGAGACCCAGTACTTC
.	TRBV5-6	TRBJ2-3	TRBD1	CASSDYRDRGDTQYF	TGTGCCAGCAGCGACTACCGGGACAGGGGGGATACGCAGTATTTT
.	TRBV6-6	TRBJ1-1	.	CASSRAGVSDTEAFF	TGTGCCAGCAGCCGCGCGGGGGTATCGGACACTGAAGCTTTCTTT
.	TRBV7-3	TRBJ2-3	.	CASSLTVGGGTDTQYF	TGTGCCAGCAGCTTAACTGTGGGGGGCGGCACAGATACGCAGTATTTT
.	TRBV24-1	TRBJ2-3	TRBD1	CATSTTWDRKDTQYF	TGTGCCACCTCAACGACCTGGGACAGAAAAGATACGCAGTATTTT
many	TRBV27	TRBJ2-1	TRBD1	CASSSHTQGNEQFF	TGTGCCAGCAGTTCTCACACACAGGGGAATGAGCAGTTCTTC
.	TRBV28	TRBJ1-1	.	CASSPRTDMNTEAFF	TGTGCCAGCAGTCCAAGGACGGACATGAACACTGAAGCTTTCTTT
few	TRBV30	TRBJ2-1	.	CAWSAFLSNEQFF	TGTGCCTGGAGCGCCTTTCTCAGCAATGAGCAGTTCTTC
few	TRBV5-4	TRBJ1-2	.	CASSLDAVAYGYTF	TGTGCCAGCAGCTTGGATGCAGTGGCCTATGGCTACACCTTC
.	TRBV12-2	TRBJ1-5	.	CASRSRVFQPQHF	TGTGCAAGTCGCTCCAGGGTATTTCAGCCCCAGCATTTT
few	TRBV6-1	TRBJ1-5	.	CASKGLGFPSNQPQHF	TGTGCCAGCAAAGGACTGGGCTTCCCCAGCAATCAGCCCCAGCATTTT
many	TRBV18	TRBJ1-1	.	CASSITQDTEAFF	TGTGCCAGCTCAATTACACAGGACACTGAAGCTTTCTTT
.	TRBV11-2	TRBJ2-5	.	CASSFISQEETQYF	TGTGCCAGCAGCTTTATTTCCCAGGAAGAGACCCAGTACTTC
.	TRBV10-3	TRBJ1-1	.	CAISEPPGPLSTEAFF	TGTGCCATCAGTGAGCCTCCGGGACCCCTAAGCACTGAAGCTTTCTTT
.	TRBV5-1	TRBJ2-1	.	CASFLLDSNEQFF	TGCGCCAGCTTCCTCCTCGATAGTAATGAGCAGTTCTTC
many	TRBV6-2/TRBV6-3	TRBJ1-5	.	CASSSERGRARQPQHF	TGTGCCAGCAGTTCCGAGCGGGGCAGGGCACGTCAGCCCCAGCATTTT
.	TRBV7-3	TRBJ2-2	.	CASSLVDTRRFTGELFF	TGTGCCAGCAGCTTGGTGGACACCCGGAGATTTACCGGGGAGCTGTTTTTT
.	TRBV4-1	TRBJ2-1	.	CASIPTPGRGVHNEQFF	TGCGCCAGCATCCCAACCCCGGGGCGGGGCGTCCACAATGAGCAGTTCTTC
.	TRBV3-1	TRBJ2-6	.	CASSQGYPGVSGANVLTF	TGTGCCAGCAGCCAGGGGTACCCCGGGGTGTCTGGGGCCAACGTCCTGACTTTC
many	TRBV20-1	TRBJ2-2	.	CSATGGRPGELFF	TGCAGTGCTACCGGAGGGCGGCCCGGGGAGCTGTTTTTT
few	TRBV6-2/TRBV6-3	TRBJ2-1	.	CASSSRSEQFF	TGTGCCAGCAGCTCGCGGTCGGAGCAGTTCTTC
few	TRBV6-1	TRBJ1-1	TRBD1	CATSPRDRAGTEAFF	TGTGCCACCTCGCCTCGGGACAGGGCGGGCACTGAAGCTTTCTTT
.	TRBV27	TRBJ2-7	TRBD1	CASSPFDRVHEQYF	TGTGCCAGCAGTCCCTTCGACAGGGTCCACGAGCAGTACTTC
few	TRBV10-3	TRBJ1-5	TRBD1	CAISGGTGGNQPQHF	TGTGCCATCAGTGGAGGGACAGGGGGCAATCAGCCCCAGCATTTT
many	TRBV29-1	TRBJ1-1	TRBD1	CSVGQGLNTEAFF	TGCAGCGTTGGACAGGGATTGAACACTGAAGCTTTCTTT
.	TRBV5-6	TRBJ2-7	TRBD2	CASSSGTSAAQYF	TGTGCCAGCAGCTCCGGGACTAGCGCCGCGCAGTACTTC
.	TRBV20-1	TRBJ1-5	.	CSARDPVPPHQPQHF	TGCAGTGCTAGAGATCCAGTTCCCCCTCATCAGCCCCAGCATTTT
.	TRBV7-6	TRBJ1-1	.	CASSRRGGLNTEAFF	TGTGCCAGCAGCCGAAGGGGCGGACTGAACACTGAAGCTTTCTTT
many	TRBV3-1	TRBJ2-3	.	CASSQDSDTQYF	TGTGCCAGCAGCCAAGATTCGGATACGCAGTATTTT
.	TRBV9	TRBJ1-1	TRBD1	CASSVGTGGLNTEAFF	TGTGCCAGCAGCGTAGGCACAGGGGGCTTGAACACTGAAGCTTTCTTT
few	TRBV6-6	TRBJ2-5	TRBD2	CASSLTSGVQETQYF	TGTGCCAGCAGCTTGACTAGCGGGGTACAAGAGACCCAGTACTTC
many	TRBV27	TRBJ1-6	.	CASSPPASPRGSPLHF	TGTGCCAGCAGTCCCCCGGCCTCCCCGAGAGGTTCACCCCTCCACTTT
.	TRBV6-1	TRBJ2-1	TRBD2	CASSERGGRRKWIEQFF	TGTGCCAGCAGTGAGCGGGGCGGGAGACGAAAATGGATTGAGCAGTTCTTC
few	TRBV7-9	TRBJ1-1	.	CASSLQGTTEAFF	TGTGCCAGCAGCTTACAAGGGACCACTGAAGCTTTCTTT
.	TRBV9	TRBJ2-2	.	CASSVEPQPGELFF	TGTGCCAGCAGCGTAGAACCCCAACCCGGGGAGCTGTTTTTT
once	TRBV6-1	TRBJ2-7	TRBD2	CASSEVGGIYEQYF	TGTGCCAGCAGTGAAGTGGGAGGGATCTACGAGCAGTACTTC
few	TRBV6-6	TRBJ1-1	.	CASSYRGDEAFF	TGTGCCAGCAGTTACAGAGGGGATGAAGCTTTCTTT
few	TRBV29-1	TRBJ1-1	.	CSARHLNTEAFF	TGCAGTGCACGGCACTTGAACACTGAAGCTTTCTTT
.	TRBV15	TRBJ2-5	.	CATLTGGETQYF	TGTGCCACTTTGACAGGCGGAGAGACCCAGTACTTC
few	TRBV7-2	TRBJ2-1	.	CASSAYNEQFF	TGTGCCAGCAGCGCATACAATGAGCAGTTCTTC
medium-sized	TRBV7-2	TRBJ2-1	.	CASSLGPRGIYNEQFF	TGTGCCAGCAGCTTGGGCCCTAGGGGCATATACAATGAGCAGTTCTTC
few	TRBV20-1	TRBJ2-1	TRBD1	CSARGGQGYNEQFF	TGCAGTGCTAGAGGGGGACAGGGTTACAATGAGCAGTTCTTC
many	TRBV20-1	TRBJ1-2	.	CSARDSLAGTQTYGYTF	TGCAGTGCTAGAGATTCTCTCGCCGGGACCCAGACTTATGGCTACACCTTC
.	TRBV3-1	TRBJ1-1	.	CASSRQPASNTEAFF	TGTGCCAGCAGCCGACAGCCCGCATCCAACACTGAAGCTTTCTTT
.	TRBV12-3/TRBV12-4	TRBJ2-1	.	CASSLGQGTRFNEQFF	TGTGCCAGCAGTTTAGGGCAGGGGACAAGATTCAATGAGCAGTTCTTC